This TCR beta chain comes out of a study of regulatory T cells in long-lasting Graves disease. Study context: Antithyroid drugs had been taken by newly diagnosed Graves' patients for under 3 months.

Arm-PCR of CDR3 regions and iRepertoire HTBI primers were the basis on which TCR beta libraries were built. TCRdb redid the calling of the multiplex PCR reads with MiXCR, one entry per CDR3 protein. Of roughly 410,000 distinct CDR3 sequences in the sample, over 14% were seen once. This clonotype was detected ten times or more. Antigen unknown. The study's findings and limits: More public clonotypes were shared by persistent patients (around 3,000) than by new patients (approximately 990).

CDR3 length equals 15 residues. V lost 8 bases and J lost 4, with 20 bases in between. Germline lookup yields CDR1 MNHNS and CDR2 SASEGT. The time point: newly diagnosed GD, antithyroid drugs for less than 3 months. With RNA extracted from PBMCs as input, the TCR library was made. These data also featured in a second study, about T cells in Graves' hyperthyroidism and ophthalmopathy. Turning to that study: HTBI primers drove first-round RT-PCR of the TCR CDR3.

This receptor was taken from a woman in her thirties or forties with Graves disease. The specimen was peripheral blood mononuclear cells (PBMCs), collected at new diagnosis, from a patient treated with antithyroid drugs. The chain recombines TRBV6-1 with TRBJ1-2, with a tentative D call TRBD1 (6 bases). CDR3 DNA sequence: TGTGCCAGCCCCGGCCCCCACCGGGGGGCCTATGGCTACACCTTC. Amino acids: CASPGPHRGAYGYTF.